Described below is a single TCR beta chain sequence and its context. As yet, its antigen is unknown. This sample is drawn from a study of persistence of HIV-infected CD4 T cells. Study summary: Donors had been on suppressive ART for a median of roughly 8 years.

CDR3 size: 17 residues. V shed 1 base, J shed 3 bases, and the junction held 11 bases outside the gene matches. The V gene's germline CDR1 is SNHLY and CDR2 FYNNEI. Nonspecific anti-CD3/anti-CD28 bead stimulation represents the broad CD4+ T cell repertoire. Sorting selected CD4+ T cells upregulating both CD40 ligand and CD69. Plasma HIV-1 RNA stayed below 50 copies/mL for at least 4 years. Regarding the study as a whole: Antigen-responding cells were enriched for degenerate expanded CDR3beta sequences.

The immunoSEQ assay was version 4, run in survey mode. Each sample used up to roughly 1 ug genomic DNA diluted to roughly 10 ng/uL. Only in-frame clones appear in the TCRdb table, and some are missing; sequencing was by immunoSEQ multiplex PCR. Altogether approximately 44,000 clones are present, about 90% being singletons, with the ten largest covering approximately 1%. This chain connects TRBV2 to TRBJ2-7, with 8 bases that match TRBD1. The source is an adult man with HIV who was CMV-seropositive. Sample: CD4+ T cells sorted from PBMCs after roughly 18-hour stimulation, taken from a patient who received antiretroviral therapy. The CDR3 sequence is CASSEVGGRQGNYEQYF. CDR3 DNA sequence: TGTGCCAGCAGTGAAGTAGGAGGGAGACAGGGGAACTACGAGCAGTACTTC.